This TCR beta chain is drawn from a study of metastatic and nonmetastatic thyroid tumors (TCRdb year 2020). In the study overall: The researchers compared repertoires between peripheral blood samples and tumor or nodule tissue samples from patients with malignant or benign thyroid disease.

This clone was recorded only once. Its antigen remains unidentified. The input lacks base qualities; no much larger clone sits a single base away. A single read counts as weak evidence. Receptors were amplified or captured by PCR. For sequencing, an Illumina HiSeq 4000 was employed. High-throughput sequencing was used to profile the CDR3 region of the TCR beta-chain in every patient. The original methods were these. Drawing on CDR3 differences between clinicopathological groups, the researchers built a classifier meant to tell apart patients with distant-metastatic papillary thyroid cancer. Repertoire diversity was assessed with the Shannon index, and tumor-blood repertoire similarity with the Morisita-Horn index. TCRdb itself trimmed the public reads at Q25 with fastp, ran MiXCR and retained productive beta chains. What appears here as the V and J calls and clone size reflects TCRdb's work, not the paper's. This sample has some 9,900 clones in its table, and under 35% of those were observed once. The ten largest make up around 5% of the sample.

Overall study outcomes, separate from this receptor: In both blood and tumor samples, malignant tumors were reported to have significantly higher TCR beta diversity than benign nodules.

None of the patients had been given any treatment before thyroid surgery. The study retrospectively analysed patient clinical samples collected from about 2011 to 2018 using T-cell receptor beta sequencing. This TCR came from a female donor with papillary thyroid cancer or a benign thyroid nodule (not recorded which). Some clones in this sample may be carry-over from other donors' samples. The sequencing sample was made of tumor tissue.

The CDR3 protein is CASSFRTSGSISYEQYF. The DNA sequence is TGTGCCAGCAGCTTTCGGACTAGCGGGAGTATATCCTACGAGCAGTACTTC. The chain is assembled from TRBV11-1 and TRBJ2-7; 13 middle bases align to TRBD2. As encoded in the germline V gene (reference sequence), CDR1 is SGHAT while CDR2 is FQDESV. The CDR3, from cysteine to phenylalanine, totals 17 residues. Of the read, only the CDR3 DNA is kept; its 51 bases are in frame from base 1. The germline V and J ends show losses of 3 bases and 1 base respectively, and no gene match explains 6 bases of the junction.